This entry describes one T cell receptor (beta chain). Its antigen is not known. The data were produced by immunoSEQ multiplex PCR, yet TCRdb's version contains in-frame clones alone and is incomplete. The data hold some 49,000 clones, with 85% observed a single time. Trimming shortened V by 4 bases and J by 5 bases, and 13 bases separated the two germline ends. CDR1 is SGDLS and CDR2 is YYNGEE in the germline V gene. The CDR3 spans 14 residues. The data stem from a study of OX40 agonist ivuxolimab in advanced cancers. Points from the study as a whole: In general, CD8+ T cells held more expanded clones than CD4+ did, on average.

V gene TRBV9 combines with J gene TRBJ2-1; D tentatively fits TRBD1 or TRBD2 (5 bases each). Sequences were derived from CD4+ or CD8+ T cells sorted from blood, sampled in a trial of the OX40 agonist ivuxolimab. This TCR was sampled from an adult with an advanced solid tumor such as melanoma, head and neck, liver or kidney cancer. This chain's CDR3 is CASSLGDINNEQFF. CDR3 bases: TGTGCCAGCAGCTTGGGGGATATCAACAATGAGCAGTTCTTC.